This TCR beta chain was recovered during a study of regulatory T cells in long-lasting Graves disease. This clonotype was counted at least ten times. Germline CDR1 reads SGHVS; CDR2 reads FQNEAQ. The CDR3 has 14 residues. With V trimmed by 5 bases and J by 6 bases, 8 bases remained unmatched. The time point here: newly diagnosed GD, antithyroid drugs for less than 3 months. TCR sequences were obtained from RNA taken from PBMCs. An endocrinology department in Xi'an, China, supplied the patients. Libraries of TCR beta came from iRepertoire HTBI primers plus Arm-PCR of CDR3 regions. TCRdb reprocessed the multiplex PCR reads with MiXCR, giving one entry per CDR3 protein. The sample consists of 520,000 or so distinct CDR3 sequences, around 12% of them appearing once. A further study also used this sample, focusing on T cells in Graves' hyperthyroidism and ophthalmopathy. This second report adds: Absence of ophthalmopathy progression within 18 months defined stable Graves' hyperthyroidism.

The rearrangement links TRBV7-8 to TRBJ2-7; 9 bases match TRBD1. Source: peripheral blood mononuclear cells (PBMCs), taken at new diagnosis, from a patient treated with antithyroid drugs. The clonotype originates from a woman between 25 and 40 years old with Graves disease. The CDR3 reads CASSTHGTGIEQYF. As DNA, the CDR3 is TGTGCCAGCAGCACCCACGGGACAGGGATCGAGCAGTACTTC.